One sample yielded the 15 T cell receptor beta chains listed below, sequenced in a study of blood T cell repertoires in COVID-19. Method: immunoSEQ multiplex PCR; TCRdb's copy keeps in-frame clones and lacks some. The data contain 250,000 to 300,000 clones, 75% to 90% of them seen just once; the ten biggest clones take up more than 9.5%. The sample comprised peripheral blood. Receptor source: a woman in her seventies with acute or convalescent COVID-19.

For the CDR3, the DNA is TGTGCCAGCAGCTTAAGCGGGGGGGTAAATGAGCAGTTCTTC. The encoded protein is CASSLSGGVNEQFF. The chain couples TRBV7-2 to TRBJ2-1, with TRBD2 matching 10 bases. The CDR3 has 14 amino acids. The V gene's germline CDR1 is SGHTA and CDR2 FQGNSA. Trimming took 2 bases from V and 7 from J; bases not matched to a gene: 2.

The chain joins TRBV7-9 to TRBJ1-4, with 7 bases that match TRBD1. Unmatched junction bases numbered 7, after V lost 5 bases and J lost 4 bases. This CDR3 is built from 15 residues. CDR1 is SEHNR, CDR2 FQNEAQ, per germline (reference sequence). CDR3: CASSGGTAGNEKLFF. The DNA for the CDR3 is TGTGCCAGCAGCGGCGGGACAGCCGGTAATGAAAAACTGTTTTTT.

This clone was seen just once. The chain links TRBV7-6 to TRBJ1-1; a weak D match, TRBD1 (5 bases). CDR3 length: 16 amino acids. V dropped 5 bases and J dropped 11 bases, with 27 bases sitting between them. CDR1 is SGHVS, CDR2 FNYEAQ, per germline. The CDR3 DNA reads TGTGCCAGCAGCCCCGCCCCGAGGACATCCCTAATGGGGGCTTTCTTT. It is translated as CASSPAPRTSLMGAFF.

The chain carries TRBV18 and TRBJ2-3, with no clear D. Germline V lookup: CDR1 KGHSH, CDR2 LQKENI. The CDR3 contains 12 residues. V gave up 5 bases and J gave up 1 base, with 4 bases separating them. CDR3 sequence reads: CASSTGTDTQYF. The CDR3 region has the DNA TGTGCCAGCTCAACAGGCACAGATACGCAGTATTTT.

This clone was seen a few times. V usage is TRBV6-5 and J usage is TRBJ1-2; TRBD1 matches 9 bases. The CDR3 length is 12 residues. Germline assignment: CDR1 MNHEY and CDR2 SVGAGI. V dropped 6 bases and J dropped 8; count of bases not matched to a gene: 4. The CDR3 bases are TGTGCCAGCAGACGGGGACAGGGCGGCTACACCTTC. Protein: CASRRGQGGYTF.

DNA for the CDR3: TGCGCCAGCAGCGGCGGGACTAGCGTCACAGATACGCAGTATTTT. It translates to CASSGGTSVTDTQYF. The rearrangement uses TRBV5-1 and TRBJ2-3, with 10 bases lining up with TRBD2. Unmatched junction bases numbered 4, after V lost 4 bases and J lost 2 bases. Germline CDR1 is SGHRS and CDR2 is YFSETQ. The CDR3 consists of 15 residues.

The chain couples TRBV28 to TRBJ1-2; D is perhaps TRBD1 (5 bases). The V end was cut by 2 bases, the J end by 3 bases, with 13 bases between. Germline V CDR1 and CDR2: MDHEN, SYDVKM. The CDR3 consists of 15 residues. CDR3 sequence (DNA): TGTGCCAGCAGTTTAGGGGTGGGGCAAGACTATGGCTACACCTTC. Its translation: CASSLGVGQDYGYTF.

This chain uses TRBV2 with TRBJ1-5; TRBD1 matches at 8 bases. The CDR3 length is 14 residues. CDR1 is SNHLY, CDR2 FYNNEI, per germline. The V segment lost 8 bases and the J segment 3 bases; nucleotides outside the gene matches: 6. The CDR3 DNA is TGTGCCAGCGACAGGGGTCGTCTCAATCAGCCCCAGCATTTT. The encoded protein is CASDRGRLNQPQHF.

In nucleotides, the CDR3 is TGCGCCAGCAGCGTTGGACAGGGAAGGGATGGCTACACCTTC. As protein: CASSVGQGRDGYTF. J is TRBJ1-2 and V is TRBV5-1; 8 bases are shared with TRBD1. CDR3 length: 14 residues. Germline V CDR1 and CDR2: SGHRS, YFSETQ. The J segment lost 6 bases and the V segment lost 4 bases, leaving 8 bases of the junction unmatched.

This sequence joins TRBV5-1 and TRBJ1-1; possible D gene TRBD1, 6 bases. This CDR3 region has 13 residues. Germline lookup yields CDR1 SGHRS and CDR2 YFSETQ. The V end lost 6 bases, the J end lost 2 bases, and 11 bases lay between the germline ends. The CDR3 coding sequence is TGCGCCAGCAACAAACAGGGTAACACTGAAGCTTTCTTT. It encodes CASNKQGNTEAFF.

V is TRBV6-5 and J is TRBJ2-7; maybe TRBD1 (5 bases). V lost 6 bases and J 6 bases, leaving 12 bases between the germline ends. Germline lookup yields CDR1 MNHEY and CDR2 SVGAGI. The CDR3 has 12 amino acids. The CDR3 protein is CASSRGRGEQYF. DNA for the CDR3: TGTGCCAGCAGCCGAGGTAGGGGCGAGCAGTACTTC.

V is TRBV20-1 and J is TRBJ2-7; D is perhaps TRBD2 (7 bases). This CDR3 spans 13 amino acids. The ends were cut back, 3 bases at V and 3 bases at J, with 12 bases in the middle. CDR1 and CDR2 (germline): DFQATT, SNEGSKA (reference sequence). CDR3 sequence (DNA): TGCAGTGCTAGTAGGGGGAGGGTCTACGAGCAGTACTTC. The encoded protein is CSASRGRVYEQYF.

This chain joins TRBV5-1 and TRBJ1-6; D perhaps matches TRBD1 (5 bases). The length of the CDR3 is 16 residues. Germline V gives CDR1 SGHRS, CDR2 YFSETQ. V lost 4 bases, J lost 3 bases, and 14 bases lay in between. The CDR3 here is CASSLAGGRYNSPLHF. In DNA, the CDR3 is TGCGCCAGCAGCCTAGCGGGGGGACGCTATAATTCACCCCTCCACTTT.

The V call is TRBV7-9, the J call TRBJ2-7; possible D gene TRBD1, 5 bases. Looked up from germline, CDR1 is SEHNR and CDR2 is FQNEAQ (reference sequence). The CDR3 has 11 amino acids. Trimming cost V 6 bases and J 3 bases, with 6 bases left between them. The CDR3 DNA is TGTGCCAGCAGTGACAGCTACGAGCAGTACTTC. Residues: CASSDSYEQYF.

The chain employs TRBV29-1 and TRBJ2-7; 12 nucleotides agree with TRBD2. Germline CDR1 and CDR2: SQVTM and ANQGSEA. The CDR3 consists of 16 residues. J gave up 2 bases and V 5 bases, and 10 bases lay outside the gene matches. CDR3 loop: CSVRPPGLAGTYEQYF. In nucleotides, the CDR3 is TGCAGCGTTCGCCCCCCGGGACTAGCGGGTACCTACGAGCAGTACTTC.